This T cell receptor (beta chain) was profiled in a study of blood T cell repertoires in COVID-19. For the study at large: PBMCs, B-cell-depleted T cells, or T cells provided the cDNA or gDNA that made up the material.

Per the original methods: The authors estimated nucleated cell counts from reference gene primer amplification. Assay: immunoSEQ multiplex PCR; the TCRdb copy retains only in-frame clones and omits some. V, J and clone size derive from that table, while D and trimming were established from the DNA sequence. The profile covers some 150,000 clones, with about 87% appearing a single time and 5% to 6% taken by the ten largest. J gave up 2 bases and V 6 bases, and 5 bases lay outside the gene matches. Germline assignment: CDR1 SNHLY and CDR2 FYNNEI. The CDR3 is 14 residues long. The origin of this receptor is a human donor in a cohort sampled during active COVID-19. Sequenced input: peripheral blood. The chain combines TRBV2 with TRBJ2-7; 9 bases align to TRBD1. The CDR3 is CASSAGQGTYEQYF. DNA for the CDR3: TGTGCCAGCAGCGCCGGACAGGGGACCTACGAGCAGTACTTC.